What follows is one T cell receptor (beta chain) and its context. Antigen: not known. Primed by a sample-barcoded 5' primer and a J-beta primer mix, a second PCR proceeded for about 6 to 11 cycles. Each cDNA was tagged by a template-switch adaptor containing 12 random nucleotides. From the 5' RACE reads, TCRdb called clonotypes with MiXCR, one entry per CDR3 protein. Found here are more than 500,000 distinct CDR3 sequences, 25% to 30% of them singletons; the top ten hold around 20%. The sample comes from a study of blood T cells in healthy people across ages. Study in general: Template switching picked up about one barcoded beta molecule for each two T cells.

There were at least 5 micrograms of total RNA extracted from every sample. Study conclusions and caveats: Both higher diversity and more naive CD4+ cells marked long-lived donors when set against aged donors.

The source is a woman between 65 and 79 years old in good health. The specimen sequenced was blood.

CDR3 loop: CASSFSPYEQYF. CDR3 bases: TGTGCCAGCAGTTTTTCGCCCTACGAGCAGTACTTC. The chain links TRBV27 to TRBJ2-7; D is unclear. The CDR3 runs to 12 residues. Trimming shortened V by 3 bases and J by 2 bases, and 5 bases separated the two germline ends. Germline V gene lookup returns CDR1 MNHEY and CDR2 SMNVEV (reference sequence).